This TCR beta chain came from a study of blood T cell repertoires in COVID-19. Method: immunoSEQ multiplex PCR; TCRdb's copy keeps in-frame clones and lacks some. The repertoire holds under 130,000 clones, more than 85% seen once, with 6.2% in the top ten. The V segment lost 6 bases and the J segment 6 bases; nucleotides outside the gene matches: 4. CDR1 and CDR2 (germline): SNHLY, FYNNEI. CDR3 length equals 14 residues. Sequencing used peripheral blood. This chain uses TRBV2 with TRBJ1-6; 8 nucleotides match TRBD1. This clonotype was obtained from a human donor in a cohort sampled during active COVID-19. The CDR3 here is CASRPDRVNSPLHF. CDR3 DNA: TGTGCCAGCAGGCCGGACAGGGTTAATTCACCCCTCCACTTT.